This T cell receptor (beta chain) was sequenced during a study of identical twins. General study results and limits: Beta out-of-frame sequences displayed a weaker excess of sharing between twins.

Germline V gene lookup returns CDR1 KGHSH and CDR2 LQKENI. CDR3 length equals 14 residues. Trimming took off 3 bases at V and 1 base at J, with 9 bases between the two ends. As regards this clonotype: The antigen remains undetermined.

Using its own MiXCR run on the 5' RACE reads, TCRdb lists one record per CDR3 protein. The sample holds around 220,000 distinct CDR3 sequences, around an eighth seen once. Healthy Caucasians were all of the donors. This clonotype originated in a woman between 18 and 29 years old in good health. V gene TRBV18 combines with J gene TRBJ1-1; no definite D call. The sample was memory (CD45RO+) T cells sorted from blood. The CDR3 region is CASSPATRNTEAFF. The CDR3 DNA is TGTGCCAGCTCACCCGCGACACGGAACACTGAAGCTTTCTTT.